The source of this T cell receptor beta chain is a study of tumor-infiltrating lymphocytes in primary liver carcinoma. Study-level background: Both sexes were represented among patients, who were 30 to 69 years old.

Starting material for RNA and DNA co-extraction consisted of roughly 17-31 mg of unsorted bulk tissue. Starting material of 450 to 550 ng total RNA yielded TCR beta cDNA via a constant-region primer. Researchers made the TCR beta libraries by running three nested multiplex PCR rounds with slightly modified ARM-PCR. TRBV1-TRBV30 forward and Cbeta reverse primers drove the first two roughly 10-cycle rounds. TCRdb re-called the multiplex PCR reads through MiXCR, storing one row per CDR3 protein. The table lists approximately 80,000 distinct CDR3 sequences, 69% of them singletons. This CDR3 has 11 residues. From germline, CDR1 is SQVTM and CDR2 ANQGSEA. This clonotype was seen more than once but under ten times.

The V gene is TRBV29-1, the J gene TRBJ2-4; TRBD1 agrees at 8 bases. This receptor was identified in a man aged 35-49 years with primary liver carcinoma and hepatitis B virus infection. The sequencing input was tumor-adjacent normal liver tissue. CDR3 DNA: TGCGGCATTGGACAGGGAAACATTCAGTACTTC. As protein: CGIGQGNIQYF.